These T cell receptor beta chains were read from a single sample in a study of shared clonotypes between healthy human individuals. Profiled with immunoSEQ multiplex PCR; TCRdb holds only in-frame clones, not every one. Counted here are 2,100,000 or so clones, approximately 94% occurring once; the ten biggest clones make up roughly 0.13%. The sequencing sample was made of naive CD4+ T cells sorted from blood. The source is a man between 18 and 29 years old in good health. The CDR3 runs from the conserved cysteine through the conserved F or W. Fields, in order: D gene, J gene, V gene, CDR3 protein. D genes are given only for firm matches.

>.|TRBJ1-2|TRBV5-1
CDGGENYGYTF
>TRBD2|TRBJ2-3|TRBV7-6
CASSSGLAATSTDTQYF
>TRBD2|TRBJ2-1|TRBV5-1
CASSFMALAGVNEQFF
>TRBD2|TRBJ2-7|TRBV28
CASSLTAGGLYEQYF
>TRBD1|TRBJ1-2|TRBV7-8
CASSPNRDSYGYTF
>TRBD1|TRBJ2-7|TRBV5-5
CASSLEDRVGEQYF
>TRBD1|TRBJ1-5|TRBV28
CASSHDRVMINQPQHF
>.|TRBJ1-3|TRBV10-2
CASRGGTAIYF
>TRBD1|TRBJ1-1|TRBV9
CASSLRTGSITEAFF
>.|TRBJ2-1|TRBV23-1
CASSQFRNEQFF
>.|TRBJ1-2|TRBV7-9
CASSPVGGHGYTF
>.|TRBJ1-1|TRBV6-5
CASSRTAGPTEAFF
>TRBD2|TRBJ2-2|TRBV7-3
CASSFSGANTGELFF
>TRBD1|TRBJ2-3|TRBV18
CASSKDRDTQYF
>TRBD1|TRBJ1-1|TRBV18
CASSPTGGNTEAFF
>TRBD1|TRBJ1-6|TRBV14
CASSPRTGSNSPLHF
>TRBD1|TRBJ1-2|TRBV15
CATSRDRQGADYGYTF
>.|TRBJ1-2|TRBV28
CASRSAGGPYGYTF
>.|TRBJ1-2|TRBV18
CASSPGSAYGYTF
>TRBD1|TRBJ1-1|TRBV28
CASSPTGGQNTEAFF
>.|TRBJ2-3|TRBV5-1
CASSLTPGDTQYF
>TRBD2|TRBJ2-1|TRBV7-9
CASTGLAGNEQFF